Below, one TCR beta chain is given with its context. This sample was included in a study of blood T cell repertoires in COVID-19. Overall study: In each case, the material was cDNA or gDNA derived from T cells, B-cell-depleted T cells, or PBMCs.

Per the authors' pipeline: Scientists estimated how many nucleated cells there were by amplifying reference gene primers. Sequencing used immunoSEQ multiplex PCR; TCRdb keeps in-frame clones, though not all of them. From that table come the V and J calls and clone size; the DNA was used to work out D and trimming. The table lists some 370,000 clones, around 83% of them singletons. The CDR3 has 13 amino acids. The V end lost 8 bases, the J end lost 4 bases, and 12 bases lay between the germline ends. Germline lookup yields CDR1 MNHEY and CDR2 SMNVEV (reference sequence). This clonotype originated in a woman between 50 and 59 years old who had recovered from COVID-19. The sample was PBMCs or T cells enriched from blood (not recorded which). The chain joins TRBV27 to TRBJ1-5; TRBD1 might be the D (5 bases). In DNA form, the CDR3 reads TGTGCCAGCCGGGGAGGGGTTAATCAGCCCCAGCATTTT. Translated: CASRGGVNQPQHF.